This T cell receptor (beta chain) was identified in a study of CD8 T cells in Susac syndrome. As concerns this clonotype: As yet, its antigen is unknown.

Sequencing of TCR beta was undertaken in CD8+ and CD4+ T cells derived from blood. TEMRA cells were FACS-enriched, and CD8+ and CD4+ T cells were isolated negatively. Regarding the study as a whole: The study's TCR sequencing and HLA analysis drew on a certain number of individuals. That number was acknowledged as relatively small.

The germline CDR1 and CDR2 sequences are DFQATT and SNEGSKA (reference sequence). The CDR3 has 14 residues. Random hexamers were used to reverse transcribe roughly 0.45 to 1 ug of RNA. The authors amplified TCR beta CDR3 across 54 Vbeta and 13 Jbeta using immunoSEQ multiplex PCR. TCRdb called the immunoSEQ multiplex PCR reads again in MiXCR, with one record for every CDR3 protein. There are about 400,000 distinct CDR3 sequences in the sample; approximately 85% occur only once, and about 0.12% lies in the top ten. The chain employs TRBV20-1 and TRBJ2-3, with 10 bases identical to TRBD2. The clonotype comes from a human donor with multiple sclerosis. Material for sequencing was CD8+ T cells from PBMCs. In DNA, the CDR3 is TGCAGCAGCGGCGTAGCGGGGGGAGAAGATACGCAGTATTTT. It yields the protein CSSGVAGGEDTQYF.